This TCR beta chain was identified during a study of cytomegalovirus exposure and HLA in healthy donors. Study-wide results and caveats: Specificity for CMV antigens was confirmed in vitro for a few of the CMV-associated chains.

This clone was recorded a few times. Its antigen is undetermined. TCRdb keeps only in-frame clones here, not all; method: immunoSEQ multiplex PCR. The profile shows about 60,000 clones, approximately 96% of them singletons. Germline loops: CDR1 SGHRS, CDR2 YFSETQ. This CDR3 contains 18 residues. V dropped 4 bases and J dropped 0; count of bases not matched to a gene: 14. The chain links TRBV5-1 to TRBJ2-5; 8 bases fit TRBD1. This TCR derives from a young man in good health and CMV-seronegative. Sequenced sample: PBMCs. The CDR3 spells CASSLNRQGPSYQETQYF. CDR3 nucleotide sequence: TGCGCCAGCAGCCTTAACCGACAGGGGCCTTCGTACCAAGAGACCCAGTACTTC.